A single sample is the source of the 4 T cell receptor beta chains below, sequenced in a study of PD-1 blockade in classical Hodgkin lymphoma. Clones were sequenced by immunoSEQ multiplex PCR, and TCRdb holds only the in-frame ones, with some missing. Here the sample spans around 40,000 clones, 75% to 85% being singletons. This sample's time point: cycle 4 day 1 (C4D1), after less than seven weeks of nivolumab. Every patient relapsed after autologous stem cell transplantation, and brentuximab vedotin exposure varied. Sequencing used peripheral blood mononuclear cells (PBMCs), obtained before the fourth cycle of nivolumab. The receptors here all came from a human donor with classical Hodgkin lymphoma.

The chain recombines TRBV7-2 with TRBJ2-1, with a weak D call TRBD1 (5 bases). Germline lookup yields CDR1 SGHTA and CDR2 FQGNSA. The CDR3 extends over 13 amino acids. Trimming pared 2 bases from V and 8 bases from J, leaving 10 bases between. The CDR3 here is CASSLSRVDEQFF. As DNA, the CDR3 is TGTGCCAGCAGCTTATCCAGGGTAGATGAGCAGTTCTTC.

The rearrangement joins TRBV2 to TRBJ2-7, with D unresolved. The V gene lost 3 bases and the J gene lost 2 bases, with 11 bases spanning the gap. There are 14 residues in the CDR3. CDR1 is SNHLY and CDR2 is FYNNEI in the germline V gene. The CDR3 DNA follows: TGTGCCAGCAGTGACGACCTAACAACCTACGAGCAGTACTTC. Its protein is CASSDDLTTYEQYF.

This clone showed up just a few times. As DNA, the CDR3 is TGTGCCACCGCAGGGCGGGTGAACACTGAAGCTTTCTTT. Its protein is CATAGRVNTEAFF. This chain links TRBV19 with TRBJ1-1, with D possibly matching TRBD1 (5 bases). Trimming shortened V by 10 bases and J by 0 bases, and 12 bases separated the two germline ends. The CDR3 has 13 residues. Germline CDR1 reads LNHDA; CDR2 reads SQIVND (reference sequence).

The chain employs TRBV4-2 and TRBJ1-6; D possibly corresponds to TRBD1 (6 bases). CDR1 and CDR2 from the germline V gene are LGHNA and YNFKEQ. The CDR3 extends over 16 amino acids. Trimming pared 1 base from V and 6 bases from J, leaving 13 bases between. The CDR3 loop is CASSQVGGPANSPLHF. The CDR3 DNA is TGTGCCAGCAGCCAAGTCGGGGGGCCTGCTAATTCACCCCTCCACTTT.